Listed here are 16 T cell receptor beta chains from one sample, sequenced in a study of T cells in women clearing cervical HPV infection. Using immunoSEQ multiplex PCR, the repertoire was profiled, and TCRdb retains in-frame clones only, with some absent. Its clone listing holds some 24,000 clones. Sequenced material: blood buffy coat. These receptors originate from a woman aged 18 to 75 with a cervical HPV16 infection that either progressed to CIN3+ or cleared (not recorded which).

With regard to this clone: The CDR3 goes on 3 residues after the read ends, and that part is filled in from the germline J gene. The chain is built from TRBV7-3 and TRBJ2-1, with 7 bases fitting TRBD1. Trimming removed 6 bases from V and 3 bases from J; junction bases left unmatched: 8. This CDR3 is built from 15 residues. Germline assignment: CDR1 SGHTA and CDR2 FQGTGA. The CDR3 bases that were read are TGTGCCAGCAGAGAGTCCGGGACAGACTACAATGAG. This gives the protein CASRESGTDYNE. In full, the CDR3 is CASRESGTDYNEQFF.

Notes on this clone: The read terminates 3 residues before the CDR3 end, so the remaining end is supplied by the germline J gene. The chain combines TRBV30 with TRBJ2-2; tentatively, D is TRBD2 (5 bases). The CDR3 has 15 residues. Germline values: CDR1 GTSNPN, CDR2 SVGIG (reference sequence). The CDR3 bases that were read are TGTGCCTGTCAAACCGGTCCTACTAGTGGTGAAAAG. Protein product: CACQTGPTSGEK. The whole CDR3 is CACQTGPTSGEKLFF. The whole variable domain, filled in from reference TRBV30 and TRBJ2-2, reads SQTIHQWPATLVQPVGSPLSLECTVEGTSNPNLYWYRQAAGRGLQLLFYSVGIGQISSEVPQNLSASRPQDRQFILSSKKLLLSDSGFYLCACQTGPTSGEKLFFGEGSRLTVL.

Concerning this clone itself: The sequenced fragment ends 3 residues before the CDR3 boundary, so the rest is inferred from the germline J gene. This chain joins TRBV7-3 and TRBJ2-7; TRBD2 matches 7 bases. Per the germline V gene, CDR1 is SGHTA and CDR2 is FQGTGA. This CDR3 is built from 15 residues. Losses at the gene ends were 4 bases for V and 3 bases for J; bases not matched to a gene: 9. CDR3: CASSSRAGTNYEQYF. The sequenced CDR3 bases are TGTGCCAGCAGCTCGAGAGCCGGGACTAACTACGAG.

Regarding this clone: With the read ending 3 residues before the CDR3 end, the germline J gene is used to fill in that end. V is TRBV5-4 and J is TRBJ2-7; 10 bases align to TRBD2. The germline V gene has CDR1 SGHNT and CDR2 YYREEE (reference sequence). The length of the CDR3 is 14 residues. The junction had 4 bases not matched to a gene; V was cut back by 4 bases and J by 3 bases. The sequenced part of the CDR3 DNA is TGTGCCAGCAGCCAGGGACTAGCGAACTACGAG. It translates to CASSQGLANYE. The full CDR3 protein is CASSQGLANYEQYF.

As to this clone: The DNA ends 3 residues before the CDR3 does, and the rest of the CDR3 is filled in from the germline J gene. V gene TRBV14 combines with J gene TRBJ2-3, with 9 bases aligning to TRBD1. V trimming: 0 bases; J trimming: 5 bases; junction bases outside the gene matches: 3. CDR3 length: 15 amino acids. The germline V gene has CDR1 SGHDN and CDR2 FVKESK. The CDR3 sequence is CASSQEDRGIDTQYF. CDR3 DNA (partial): TGTGCCAGCAGCCAAGAGGACAGGGGTATAGATACG.

Incomplete CDR3 DNA: TGCGCCAGCAGCTTGGTTCTGCGGGGGGTCAATGAG. Its translation: CASSLVLRGVNE. The CDR3 in its entirety is CASSLVLRGVNEQFF. J is TRBJ2-1 and V is TRBV5-1, with 8 bases identical to TRBD2. The CDR3 is cut off 3 residues early in the read; its end comes from the germline J gene. Germline values: CDR1 SGHRS, CDR2 YFSETQ. The CDR3 consists of 15 residues. With V trimmed by 0 bases and J by 6 bases, 5 bases remained unmatched.

The CDR3 is CASSLLGQGPNSPLHF. The CDR3 DNA, read in part, is TGTGCCAGCAGCCTACTAGGACAGGGGCCGAATTCACCC. The chain uses TRBV14 and TRBJ1-6; TRBD1 aligns across 9 bases. The read ends 3 residues shy of where the CDR3 ends; the end is completed using the germline J gene. The CDR3 has 16 amino acids. V shed 4 bases, J shed 7 bases, and the junction held 8 bases outside the gene matches. Per the germline V gene, CDR1 is SGHDN and CDR2 is FVKESK.

As regards this clone: The read finishes 3 residues shy of the CDR3 end, and the germline J gene is used to complete it. The J gene is TRBJ1-5, the V gene TRBV30, with D perhaps matching TRBD1 (6 bases). Germline V CDR1 and CDR2: GTSNPN, SVGIG (reference sequence). This CDR3 contains 14 residues. Deletions cut 0 bases from V and 4 bases from J, with 10 bases between. The sequenced CDR3 bases are TGTGCCTGGAGTGTTGGACAGCCGAATCAGCCC. It is translated as CAWSVGQPNQP. The full CDR3 sequence reads CAWSVGQPNQPQHF.

CDR3: CASRPGQGVIYEQYF. The part of the CDR3 DNA that was read is TGTGCCAGCAGGCCGGGACAGGGGGTGATCTACGAG. The chain has TRBV2 and TRBJ2-7, with 11 bases aligning to TRBD1. The sequenced fragment ends 3 residues before the CDR3 boundary, so the rest is inferred from the germline J gene. V dropped 6 bases and J dropped 3; count of bases not matched to a gene: 7. The germline V gene encodes CDR1 SNHLY and CDR2 FYNNEI. The CDR3 contains 15 residues.

Concerning this clone: The missing CDR3 end, 3 residues past where the read stops, is filled in from the germline J gene. The chain is built from TRBV18 and TRBJ1-1; TRBD1 matches 10 bases. V lost 4 bases to trimming and J lost 1 base; unmatched junction nucleotides: 3. There are 15 residues in the CDR3. CDR1 and CDR2 from the germline V gene are KGHSH and LQKENI. The sequenced CDR3 bases are TGTGCCAGCTCACTGGGGACAGGGGAGAACACTGAA. It codes for CASSLGTGENTE. The CDR3 in its entirety is CASSLGTGENTEAFF.

Comment on this clone: The CDR3 end falls 3 residues outside the read, so it is completed with the germline J gene. This chain links TRBV10-2 with TRBJ2-3, with D tentatively TRBD2 (5 bases). The CDR3 is 15 amino acids. V lost 2 bases and J lost 4, with 13 bases in between. Germline-derived CDR1 and CDR2 are WSHSY and SAAADI. The part of the CDR3 DNA that was read is TGCGCCAGCAGTGAGCCCCCCTCGGGGTCAGATACG. This encodes CASSEPPSGSDT. The full CDR3 sequence reads CASSEPPSGSDTQYF.

Turning to this clone: Read data end 3 residues before the CDR3 end; the end is taken from the germline J gene. This sequence joins TRBV29-1 and TRBJ1-5; 7 bases align to TRBD1. The CDR3 is 13 residues long. V shed 4 bases, J shed 2 bases, and the junction held 2 bases outside the gene matches. CDR1 SQVTM and CDR2 ANQGSEA come from the germline V gene. CDR3 DNA, as far as it was read: TGCAGCGTTGGGGACAGAGGCAATCAGCCC. Translating gives CSVGDRGNQP. The entire CDR3 reads CSVGDRGNQPQHF.

Regarding this clone: Coverage ceases 3 residues before the CDR3 finishes, and the germline J gene fills in the end. The J gene is TRBJ2-2, the V gene TRBV19, with 10 bases fitting TRBD2. Germline V gene data show CDR1 as LNHDA and CDR2 as SQIVND (reference sequence). This CDR3 comprises 14 residues. Trimming at V came to 6 bases and at J to 8 bases, leaving 6 bases not matched to a gene. The CDR3 is CASRSGGAWGELFF. CDR3 DNA (partial): TGTGCCAGTAGGAGCGGGGGGGCATGGGGGGAG. Full variable domain (remainder filled in from reference TRBV19 and TRBJ2-2): DGGITQSPKYLFRKEGQNVTLSCEQNLNHDAMYWYRQDPGQGLRLIYYSQIVNDFQKGDIAEGYSVSREKKESFPLTVTSAQKNPTAFYLCASRSGGAWGELFFGEGSRLTVL.

Concerning this clone: Read data end 3 residues before the CDR3 end; the end is taken from the germline J gene. V is TRBV5-1 and J is TRBJ2-1; 7 bases match TRBD2. Germline-derived CDR1 and CDR2 are SGHRS and YFSETQ. The V gene end was trimmed by 0 bases and the J gene end by 9 bases; junction bases not matched to a gene: 6. The CDR3 extends over 14 amino acids. The CDR3 sequence: CASSLDVGGFEQFF. The sequenced part of the CDR3 DNA is TGCGCCAGCAGCTTGGATGTCGGGGGGTTTGAG.

Concerning this clone itself: Relative to the germline gene, one junction end is altered; a read error may explain this. The read ends 3 residues early relative to the CDR3; the germline J gene fills the gap. V usage is TRBV4-1 and J usage is TRBJ2-7, with 7 bases that match TRBD1. CDR3 length: 14 residues. CDR1 is MGHRA and CDR2 is YSYEKL in the germline V gene. CDR3 DNA, as far as it was read: TGCGCCAGCAGTCAAGTGGCAGGGGGACACGAG. Its protein product is CASSQVAGGHE. The whole CDR3 sequence is CASSQVAGGHEQYF.

About this clone itself: Read data end 3 residues before the CDR3 end; the end is taken from the germline J gene. V and J are TRBV9 and TRBJ2-2, with 8 nucleotides matching TRBD1. Germline V gene data show CDR1 as SGDLS and CDR2 as YYNGEE. This CDR3 is built from 15 residues. J gave up 6 bases and V 0 bases, and 4 bases lay outside the gene matches. This CDR3 reads CASSVARDRSGELFF. The part of the CDR3 DNA that was read is TGTGCCAGCAGCGTAGCTCGGGACAGGTCCGGGGAG.